This record concerns one T cell receptor beta chain sequence. TCRdb re-called the 5' RACE reads and catalogs CDR3 proteins one per entry, DNA excluded. Its clone listing holds 350,000 to 400,000 distinct CDR3 sequences. This entry comes from a study of T cells expressing NK-cell markers. The germline V gene has CDR1 SGHAT and CDR2 FQNNGV. The CDR3 is made up of 16 amino acids. The chain carries TRBV11-2 and TRBJ2-1; TCRdb returns TRBD2, unconfirmable since there is no DNA. The origin of this receptor is a woman aged 45-65 years in good health. Sequencing used blood T cells: a sorted CD56 or NKG2C T cell subset, CD4+ or CD8+ T cells, or bulk PBMC T cells (not recorded which). CDR3 sequence reads: CASSLGLSGRADEQFF.